Listed below are T cell receptor beta chains from one sample, sequenced in a study of cytomegalovirus exposure and HLA in healthy donors. Here immunoSEQ multiplex PCR was the method, and the copy in TCRdb shows in-frame clones only, minus some. The table lists some 150,000 clones, under 90% of them singletons. Sequencing was done on a sample of PBMCs. The receptors shown here come from a male donor in good health and CMV-seronegative. CDR3s include the opening cysteine and the closing phenylalanine or tryptophan. Fields, in order: V gene, clone size, J gene, D gene, CDR3 protein, CDR3 DNA. The D gene is left open where the match is weak. The size entry is marked missing in some rows and otherwise reads once, few, many or a size class.

>TRBV5-1|-|TRBJ1-3|TRBD1
CASSKRPGQGTGNTIYF
TGCGCCAGCAGCAAGAGACCGGGACAGGGTACAGGAAACACCATATATTTT
>TRBV10-1|-|TRBJ1-2|-
CASSETGNYGYTF
TGCGCCAGCAGTGAAACAGGGAACTATGGCTACACCTTC
>TRBV6-6|few|TRBJ1-5|-
CASSSNRGNQPQHF
TGTGCCAGCAGCTCTAACAGGGGCAATCAGCCCCAGCATTTT
>TRBV6-6|-|TRBJ1-5|TRBD1
CASSYGQGATQPQHF
TGTGCCAGCAGTTACGGACAGGGAGCGACTCAGCCCCAGCATTTT
>TRBV7-9|-|TRBJ2-7|TRBD2
CSSSTRAGGPYEQYF
TGTTCCAGCAGCACTCGAGCGGGAGGGCCCTACGAGCAGTACTTC
>TRBV10-1|-|TRBJ2-7|-
CASSEPDRLHRDLYEQYF
TGCGCCAGCAGTGAGCCGGACAGATTACACCGAGACCTCTACGAGCAGTACTTC
>TRBV21-1|-|TRBJ2-1|-
CASSKVSESSYNEQFF
TGTGCCAGCAGCAAAGTTAGCGAGAGCTCCTACAATGAGCAGTTCTTC
>TRBV30|-|TRBJ2-2|-
CAWSVRPGEYSSGWRTGELFF
TGTGCCTGGAGTGTAAGGCCAGGGGAGTACTCCAGCGGCTGGCGGACCGGGGAGCTGTTTTTT
>TRBV4-2|-|TRBJ2-1|-
CASSPVTENEQFF
TGTGCCAGCAGCCCGGTCACTGAGAATGAGCAGTTCTTC
>TRBV28|-|TRBJ2-3|TRBD1
CAGRDSNTDTQYF
TGTGCCGGTCGGGACAGTAATACAGATACGCAGTATTTT
>TRBV5-6|-|TRBJ2-3|-
CASSKTSTGSTDTQYF
TGTGCCAGCAGCAAGACTTCTACGGGGTCCACAGATACGCAGTATTTT
>TRBV11-2|once|TRBJ2-2|-
CASSHIPGAGELFF
TGTGCCAGCAGCCATATACCGGGTGCCGGGGAGCTGTTTTTT
>TRBV19|few|TRBJ2-7|TRBD2
CASSIVGAGGSSYEQYF
TGTGCCAGTAGTATAGTTGGGGCCGGGGGGAGCTCCTACGAGCAGTACTTC
>TRBV15|-|TRBJ1-1|-
CATSRPTGGGTEAFF
TGTGCCACCAGCAGACCCACGGGGGGTGGGACTGAAGCTTTCTTT
>TRBV7-9|-|TRBJ2-7|TRBD1
CASSGNNRGRTYEQYF
TGTGCCAGCTCCGGAAATAACAGGGGTAGGACCTACGAGCAGTACTTC
>TRBV28|once|TRBJ2-6|-
CASSLSGANVLTF
TGTGCCAGCAGCCTCTCTGGGGCCAACGTCCTGACTTTC
>TRBV27|-|TRBJ2-2|-
CASSLAVPVVTGELFF
TGTGCCAGCAGTTTAGCGGTCCCGGTTGTCACCGGGGAGCTGTTTTTT
>TRBV28|-|TRBJ1-2|TRBD1
CATLGQDLFLGGYTF
TGTGCCACTTTAGGACAGGATCTATTTCTGGGAGGCTACACCTTC
>TRBV18|few|TRBJ1-5|-
CASSPSVGTINQPQHF
TGTGCCAGCTCACCGTCGGTTGGGACTATCAATCAGCCCCAGCATTTT
>TRBV29-1|-|TRBJ1-5|-
CSVGGGNQPQHF
TGCAGCGTTGGCGGGGGCAATCAGCCCCAGCATTTT